This T cell receptor (beta chain) was recorded in a study of shared clonotypes between healthy human individuals. Study background: Per donor, CD8 memory used one plate, CD8 naive used two, CD4 memory used three and CD4 naive used three. Study-level points and caveats: When naive CD4 clonotypes were compared across several donors, around 5% were shared.

Measured with immunoSEQ multiplex PCR; TCRdb has only the in-frame clones, and not every one. Counted here are roughly 2 million clones, about 95% occurring once; the ten biggest clones make up about 1.1%. Trimming took off 0 bases at V and 12 bases at J, with 17 bases between the two ends. The germline V gene has CDR1 MNHEY and CDR2 SMNVEV (reference sequence). This CDR3 contains 15 residues. CD45RO-negative, CCR7-selected cells formed the naive CD8 fraction, which excluded terminally differentiated effector memory CD45RA+ cells. Every donor, a Caucasian adult, lived in Nashville, Tennessee. To note about this clone: Its antigen is unknown.

The sequence was obtained from a young man in good health. Sequenced input: naive CD8+ T cells sorted from blood. The chain combines TRBV27 with TRBJ1-4; TRBD1 is a possible D gene (5 bases). The CDR3, as DNA: TGTGCCAGCAGTTTATCTCAGGGTTCTCGGAGGGAACTGTTTTTT. It yields the protein CASSLSQGSRRELFF. Using reference TRBV27 and TRBJ1-4 for the parts outside the CDR3, the full variable domain is EAQVTQNPRYLITVTGKKLTVTCSQNMNHEYMSWYRQDPGLGLRQIYYSMNVEVTDKGDVPEGYKVSRKEKRNFPLILESPSPNQTSLYFCASSLSQGSRRELFFGSGTQLSVL.